Below are 24 T cell receptor beta chains sequenced from a single sample in a study of blood T cell repertoires in COVID-19. The assay was immunoSEQ multiplex PCR, and TCRdb's table has in-frame clones only and misses some. There are about 99,000 clones in the sample; more than 85% occur only once, and approximately 6.2% lies in the top ten. The sample taken for sequencing was peripheral blood. Receptors originate from a human donor in a cohort sampled during active COVID-19.

In this sample, this clone turned up once. V and J are TRBV6-5 and TRBJ2-5, with 8 bases fitting TRBD2. Trimming took 6 bases from V and 2 from J; bases not matched to a gene: 5. The length of the CDR3 is 14 residues. Germline V gene data show CDR1 as MNHEY and CDR2 as SVGAGI. CDR3 residues: CASSGSGGQETQYF. The CDR3 DNA follows: TGTGCCAGCAGCGGGAGCGGGGGTCAAGAGACCCAGTACTTC.

This chain links TRBV6-6 with TRBJ2-1, with D possibly matching TRBD1 (6 bases). Germline V gene sequence: CDR1 MNHNY, CDR2 SVGAGI (reference sequence). This CDR3 has 15 residues. V shed 5 bases and J shed 7 bases, with 18 bases lying between them. Here the CDR3 reads CASSQAIRGQNEQFF. The CDR3 bases are TGTGCCAGCAGTCAGGCGATCAGGGGCCAAAATGAGCAGTTCTTC.

The chain is built from TRBV4-2 and TRBJ2-3, with TRBD2 matching over 7 bases. This CDR3 region has 14 residues. CDR1 and CDR2 from the germline V gene are LGHNA and YNFKEQ. J was trimmed by 6 bases and V by 0 bases; bases with no gene match: 3. The CDR3 is CASSQEGGEDTQYF. The CDR3 bases are TGTGCCAGCAGCCAAGAGGGGGGGGAGGATACGCAGTATTTT.

This clone was seen only a few times. This chain uses TRBV7-3 with TRBJ2-7; weak D call: TRBD2 (6 bases). The CDR3 spans 14 residues. V shed 5 bases and J shed 2 bases, with 13 bases lying between them. Germline V gene data show CDR1 as SGHTA and CDR2 as FQGTGA. The CDR3, as DNA: TGTGCCAGCAGCCTAGACGGCGGGACCTACGAGCAGTACTTC. Encoded protein: CASSLDGGTYEQYF.

The V call is TRBV20-1, the J call TRBJ2-7; 7 bases fit TRBD2. The CDR3 is made up of 11 amino acids. J was trimmed by 12 bases and V by 0 bases; bases with no gene match: 5. Germline CDR1 and CDR2: DFQATT and SNEGSKA (reference sequence). The CDR3 nucleotides are TGCAGTGCTAGAGATCTAGGACTAGTGTACTTC. Translated, it gives CSARDLGLVYF.

The chain has TRBV5-5 and TRBJ2-3; D possibly corresponds to TRBD2 (6 bases). The germline CDR1 and CDR2 sequences are SGHKS and YYEKEE (reference sequence). Trimming stripped 0 bases from V and 5 bases from J, with 16 bases between. This CDR3 spans 16 amino acids. The CDR3 here is CASSLAGGRGIDTQYF. The CDR3 nucleotides are TGTGCCAGCAGCTTGGCCGGGGGTAGAGGTATAGATACGCAGTATTTT.

This chain links TRBV15 with TRBJ1-5; D is unresolved. The V gene's germline CDR1 is LNHNV and CDR2 YYDKDF (reference sequence). This CDR3 has 16 amino acids. V shed 7 bases and J shed 4 bases, with 20 bases lying between them. CDR3 sequence reads: CATIIYLLSGNQPQHF. Here the CDR3 DNA reads TGTGCCACCATCATATATCTGTTAAGCGGGAATCAGCCCCAGCATTTT.

This chain links TRBV6-1 with TRBJ2-7; 13 bases align to TRBD2. V dropped 3 bases and J dropped 1; count of bases not matched to a gene: 3. This CDR3 comprises 16 residues. Germline loops: CDR1 MNHNS, CDR2 SASEGT. For the CDR3, the DNA is TGTGCCAGCAGTGACATGGGACTAGCGGGATCCTACGAGCAGTACTTC. Protein: CASSDMGLAGSYEQYF.

This clone is a singleton in its sample. V and J are TRBV28 and TRBJ2-3, with 10 bases matching TRBD2. The CDR3 extends over 15 amino acids. Trimming removed 5 bases from V and 4 bases from J; junction bases left unmatched: 6. Per the germline V gene, CDR1 is MDHEN and CDR2 is SYDVKM. The CDR3, as DNA: TGTGCCAGCAGTCAGAGCGGGAGGGGCTCAGATACGCAGTATTTT. It codes for CASSQSGRGSDTQYF.

The chain employs TRBV28 and TRBJ2-2, with D possibly being TRBD2 (5 bases). V was cut by 5 bases and J by 4 bases, with 8 bases left in between. The CDR3 is 13 amino acids. From germline, CDR1 is MDHEN and CDR2 SYDVKM. The CDR3 DNA reads as TGTGCCAGCAGTCGGGGTAGCACCGGGGAGCTGTTTTTT. This translates into CASSRGSTGELFF.

The J gene is TRBJ1-3, the V gene TRBV28; no definite D call. Germline CDR1 MDHEN, CDR2 SYDVKM. V was cut by 2 bases and J by 4 bases, with 6 bases left in between. The CDR3 covers 13 residues. The DNA for the CDR3 is TGTGCCAGCAGTTTAGATGCGGGAAACACCATATATTTT. Translating gives CASSLDAGNTIYF.

This clone showed up just a few times. The chain has TRBV19 and TRBJ2-1; 8 positions agree with TRBD2. Germline CDR1 and CDR2: LNHDA and SQIVND (reference sequence). CDR3 size: 17 residues. V lost 3 bases, J lost 1 base, and 8 bases stayed unmatched. CDR3 bases: TGTGCCAGTAGTATGGTTAGCGGGGTTTTGTCCTACAATGAGCAGTTCTTC. Translated: CASSMVSGVLSYNEQFF. Using reference TRBV19 and TRBJ2-1 for the parts outside the CDR3, the full variable domain is DGGITQSPKYLFRKEGQNVTLSCEQNLNHDAMYWYRQDPGQGLRLIYYSQIVNDFQKGDIAEGYSVSREKKESFPLTVTSAQKNPTAFYLCASSMVSGVLSYNEQFFGPGTRLTVL.

For the CDR3, the DNA is TGTGCCAGCGGGACAGGGGCTTACGAGCAGTACTTC. Translation: CASGTGAYEQYF. The genes are TRBV5-4 and TRBJ2-7, with TRBD1 matching 10 bases. The trim removed 7 bases at V and 4 bases at J, leaving 2 bases unmatched. CDR1 and CDR2 (germline): SGHNT, YYREEE (reference sequence). The CDR3 is 12 amino acids.

V is TRBV5-1 and J is TRBJ2-7; 7 nucleotides align to TRBD2. Trimming removed 1 base from V and 0 bases from J; junction bases left unmatched: 10. The CDR3 has 17 amino acids. The germline CDR1 and CDR2 sequences are SGHRS and YFSETQ. The CDR3 reads CASSLSPGGPSSYEQYF. The CDR3 coding sequence is TGCGCCAGCAGCTTGTCACCGGGGGGACCGAGCTCCTACGAGCAGTACTTC.

This clone was counted a few times. The chain uses TRBV7-9 and TRBJ1-6; 9 positions match TRBD1. The length of the CDR3 is 14 residues. The ends lost 4 bases at V and 5 bases at J; junction bases unmatched: 0. Per the germline V gene, CDR1 is SEHNR and CDR2 is FQNEAQ (reference sequence). In DNA form, the CDR3 reads TGTGCCAGCAGCTGGGACAGGGATAATTCACCCCTCCACTTT. Amino acids: CASSWDRDNSPLHF.

The V and J genes are TRBV9 and TRBJ1-1; 7 positions agree with TRBD1. J was trimmed by 3 bases and V by 3 bases; bases with no gene match: 11. This CDR3 has 16 amino acids. Germline-derived CDR1 and CDR2 are SGDLS and YYNGEE. CDR3 nucleotides: TGTGCCAGCAGCGCACAAAGCAGGGGGGCGGACACTGAAGCTTTCTTT. Protein product: CASSAQSRGADTEAFF.

The chain couples TRBV5-5 to TRBJ2-7; 10 bases are shared with TRBD2. The CDR3 is 17 residues long. Germline V gene data show CDR1 as SGHKS and CDR2 as YYEKEE (reference sequence). J gave up 5 bases and V 0 bases, and 11 bases lay outside the gene matches. In nucleotides, the CDR3 is TGTGCCAGCAGCTTGGAACGGCCTAGCGGGGGAAGGAACGAGCAGTACTTC. This codes for CASSLERPSGGRNEQYF.

The chain uses TRBV5-5 and TRBJ2-7; D is perhaps TRBD2 (5 bases). Germline V CDR1 and CDR2: SGHKS, YYEKEE (reference sequence). The CDR3 loop spans 14 amino acids. Trimming stripped 2 bases from V and 4 bases from J, with 13 bases between. CDR3 sequence (DNA): TGTGCCAGCAGCTTCGGTGGTCCGGGATACGAGCAGTACTTC. Encoded protein: CASSFGGPGYEQYF. The variable domain in full, with the rest retrieved from reference TRBV5-5 and TRBJ2-7, is DAGVTQSPTHLIKTRGQQVTLRCSPISGHKSVSWYQQVLGQGPQFIFQYYEKEERGRGNFPDRFSARQFPNYSSELNVNALLLGDSALYLCASSFGGPGYEQYFGPGTRLTVT.

The count of this clone is one. The J gene is TRBJ2-1, the V gene TRBV29-1, with TRBD1 matching 10 bases. Germline trimming cut 7 bases from V and 3 bases from J; bases unmatched to any gene: 9. Germline CDR1 reads SQVTM; CDR2 reads ANQGSEA. This CDR3 is 15 amino acids long. The CDR3 nucleotides are TGCAGCGCCAAGGGGACAGGGGATGTCTACAATGAGCAGTTCTTC. This translates into CSAKGTGDVYNEQFF.

The chain couples TRBV19 to TRBJ2-7, with TRBD1 as a possible D gene (6 bases). The CDR3 length is 16 residues. Between the trimmed V and J ends, which lost 2 bases and 5 bases, there was a span of 19 bases. The germline V gene has CDR1 LNHDA and CDR2 SQIVND (reference sequence). The CDR3 nucleotides are TGTGCCAGTAGTATAATTCCCGCCACAGGGTTCCACGAGCAGTACTTC. Translation gives CASSIIPATGFHEQYF.

The chain links TRBV6-6 to TRBJ1-3, with 8 bases aligning to TRBD1. The CDR3 consists of 15 residues. Germline V gene lookup returns CDR1 MNHNY and CDR2 SVGAGI (reference sequence). Germline trimming cut 6 bases from V and 3 bases from J; bases unmatched to any gene: 7. CDR3 residues: CASSPRGQGGNTIYF. In DNA form, the CDR3 reads TGTGCCAGCAGCCCCAGGGGGCAGGGTGGAAACACCATATATTTT.

The chain links TRBV19 to TRBJ1-5, with D unresolved. V lost 6 bases and J lost 6, with 18 bases in between. The CDR3 has 15 residues. Germline loops: CDR1 LNHDA, CDR2 SQIVND (reference sequence). CDR3 region: CASSPRPGATQPQHF. CDR3 nucleotides: TGTGCCAGTAGCCCGAGGCCCGGCGCCACTCAGCCCCAGCATTTT.

The rearrangement links TRBV5-8 to TRBJ1-1; D ambiguous. This CDR3 region has 12 residues. CDR1 and CDR2 (germline): SGHTS, YDEGEE. The V gene lost 3 bases and the J gene lost 6 bases, with 9 bases spanning the gap. The CDR3 sequence: CASSSWAAEAFF. As DNA, the CDR3 is TGTGCCAGCAGCTCCTGGGCTGCTGAAGCTTTCTTT.

This rearrangement joins TRBV10-3 to TRBJ2-2; tentatively, D is TRBD2 (5 bases). CDR1 and CDR2 (germline): ENHRY, SYGVKD. The CDR3 is 15 amino acids. Deletions cut 2 bases from V and 6 bases from J, with 13 bases between. CDR3 sequence: CAISETTMGAGELFF. DNA of the CDR3: TGTGCCATCAGTGAGACAACTATGGGAGCCGGGGAGCTGTTTTTT.